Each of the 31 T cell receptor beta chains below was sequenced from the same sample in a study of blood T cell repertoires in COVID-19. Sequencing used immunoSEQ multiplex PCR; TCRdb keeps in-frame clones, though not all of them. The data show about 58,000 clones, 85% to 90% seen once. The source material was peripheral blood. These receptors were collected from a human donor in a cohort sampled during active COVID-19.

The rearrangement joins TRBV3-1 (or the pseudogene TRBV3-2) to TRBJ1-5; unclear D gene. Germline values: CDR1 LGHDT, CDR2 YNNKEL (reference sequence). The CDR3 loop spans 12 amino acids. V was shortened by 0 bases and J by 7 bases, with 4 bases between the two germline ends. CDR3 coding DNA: TGTGCCAGCAGCCAAGACCAGCAGCCCCAGCATTTT. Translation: CASSQDQQPQHF.

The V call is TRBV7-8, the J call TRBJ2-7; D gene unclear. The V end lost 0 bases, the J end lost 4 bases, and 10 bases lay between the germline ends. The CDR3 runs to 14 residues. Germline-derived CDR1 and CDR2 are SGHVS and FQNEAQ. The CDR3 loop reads CASSLAGKTYEQYF. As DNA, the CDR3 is TGTGCCAGCAGCTTAGCAGGCAAGACTTACGAGCAGTACTTC. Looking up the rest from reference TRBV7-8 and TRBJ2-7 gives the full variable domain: GAGVSQSPRYKVAKRGQDVALRCDPISGHVSLFWYQQALGQGPEFLTYFQNEAQLDKSGLPSDRFFAERPEGSVSTLKIQRTQQEDSAVYLCASSLAGKTYEQYFGPGTRLTVT.

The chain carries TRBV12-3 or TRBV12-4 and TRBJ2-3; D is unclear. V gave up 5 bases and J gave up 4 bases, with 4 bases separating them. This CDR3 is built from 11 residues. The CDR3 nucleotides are TGTGCCAGCAGTCGAGCAGATACGCAGTATTTT. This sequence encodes CASSRADTQYF.

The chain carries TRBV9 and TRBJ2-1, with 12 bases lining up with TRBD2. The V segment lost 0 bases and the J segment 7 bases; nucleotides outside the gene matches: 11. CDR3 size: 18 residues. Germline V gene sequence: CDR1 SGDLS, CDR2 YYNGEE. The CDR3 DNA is TGTGCCAGCAGCGTAGCTTCGCTAGCGGGGGGGATCCGTAATGAGCAGTTCTTC. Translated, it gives CASSVASLAGGIRNEQFF.

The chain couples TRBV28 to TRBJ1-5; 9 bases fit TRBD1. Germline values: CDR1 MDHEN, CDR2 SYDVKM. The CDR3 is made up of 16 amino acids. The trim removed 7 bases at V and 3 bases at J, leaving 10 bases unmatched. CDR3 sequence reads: CASITGGESYNQPQHF. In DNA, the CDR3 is TGTGCCAGCATAACAGGGGGCGAATCTTACAATCAGCCCCAGCATTTT.

CDR3 in amino acids: CSVGGGNTIYF. The CDR3 coding sequence is TGCAGCGTGGGGGGTGGAAACACCATATATTTT. The chain recombines TRBV29-1 with TRBJ1-3; D is perhaps TRBD1 (5 bases). Germline V gene sequence: CDR1 SQVTM, CDR2 ANQGSEA. This CDR3 comprises 11 residues. Between the trimmed V and J ends, which lost 6 bases and 3 bases, there was a span of 6 bases.

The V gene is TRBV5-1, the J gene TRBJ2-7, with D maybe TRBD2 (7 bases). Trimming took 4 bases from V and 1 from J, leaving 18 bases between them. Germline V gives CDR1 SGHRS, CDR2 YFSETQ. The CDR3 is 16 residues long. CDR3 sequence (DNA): TGCGCCAGCAGCCCCGGGGGGCAGGGAAAGTCCTACGAGCAGTACTTC. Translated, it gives CASSPGGQGKSYEQYF.

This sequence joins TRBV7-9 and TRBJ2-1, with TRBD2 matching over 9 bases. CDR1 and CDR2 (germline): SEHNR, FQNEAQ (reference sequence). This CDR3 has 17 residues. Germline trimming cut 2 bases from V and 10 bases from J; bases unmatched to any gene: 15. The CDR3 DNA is TGTGCCAGCAGCTTAAGCTGGCTAGCGGGACCCGCCGGGGAGCAGTTCTTC. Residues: CASSLSWLAGPAGEQFF.

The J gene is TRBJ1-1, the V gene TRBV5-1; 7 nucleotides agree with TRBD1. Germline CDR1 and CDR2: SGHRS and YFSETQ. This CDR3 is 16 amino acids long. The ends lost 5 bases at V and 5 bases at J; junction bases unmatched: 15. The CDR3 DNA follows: TGCGCCAGCAGTATTCAGGTAACAGGGGAAGGAACTGAAGCTTTCTTT. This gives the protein CASSIQVTGEGTEAFF.

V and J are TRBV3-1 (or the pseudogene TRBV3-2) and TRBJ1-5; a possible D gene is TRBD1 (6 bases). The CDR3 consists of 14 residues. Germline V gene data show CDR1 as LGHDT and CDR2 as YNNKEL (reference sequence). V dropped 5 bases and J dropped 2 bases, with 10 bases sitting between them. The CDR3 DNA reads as TGTGCCAGCAGCTTACGACAGGGCAATCAGCCCCAGCATTTT. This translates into CASSLRQGNQPQHF.

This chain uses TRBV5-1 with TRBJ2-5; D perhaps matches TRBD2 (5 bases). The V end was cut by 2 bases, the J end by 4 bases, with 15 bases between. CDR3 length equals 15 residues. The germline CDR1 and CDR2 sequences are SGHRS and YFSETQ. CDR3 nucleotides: TGCGCCAGCAGCTTAGGTAGACAAAGCGGAGAGACCCAGTACTTC. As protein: CASSLGRQSGETQYF.

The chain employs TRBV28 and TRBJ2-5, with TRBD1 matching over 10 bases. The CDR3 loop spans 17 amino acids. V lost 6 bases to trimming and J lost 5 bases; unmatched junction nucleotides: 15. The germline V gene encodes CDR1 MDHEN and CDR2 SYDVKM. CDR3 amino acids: CASSLPAGTGVLETQYF. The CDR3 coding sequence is TGTGCCAGCAGCCTACCAGCCGGGACAGGGGTATTGGAGACCCAGTACTTC.

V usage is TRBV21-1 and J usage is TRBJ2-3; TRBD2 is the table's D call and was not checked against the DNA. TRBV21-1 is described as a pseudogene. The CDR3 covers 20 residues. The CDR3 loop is CASSKGGDAMVTGHQDTQYF. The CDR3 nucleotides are TGTGCCAGCAGCAAAGGGGGAGACGCTATGGTTACTGGCCACCAAGATACGCAGTATTTT.

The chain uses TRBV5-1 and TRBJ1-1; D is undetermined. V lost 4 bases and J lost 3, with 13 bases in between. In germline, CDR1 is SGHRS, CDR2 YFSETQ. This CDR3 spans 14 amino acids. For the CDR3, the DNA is TGCGCCAGCAGCACCCGCCCCCCGGACACTGAAGCTTTCTTT. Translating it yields CASSTRPPDTEAFF.

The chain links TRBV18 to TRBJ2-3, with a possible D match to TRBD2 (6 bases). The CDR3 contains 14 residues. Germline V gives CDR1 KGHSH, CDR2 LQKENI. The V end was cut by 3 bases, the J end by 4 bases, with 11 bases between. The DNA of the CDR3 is TGTGCCAGCTCACCCCAGGACTACGCAGATACGCAGTATTTT. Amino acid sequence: CASSPQDYADTQYF.

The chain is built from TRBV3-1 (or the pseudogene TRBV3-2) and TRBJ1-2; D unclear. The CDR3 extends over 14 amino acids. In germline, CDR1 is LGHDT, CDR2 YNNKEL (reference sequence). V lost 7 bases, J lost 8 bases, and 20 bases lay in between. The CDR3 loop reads CASTPSGIAGGYTF. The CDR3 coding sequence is TGTGCCAGCACTCCAAGTGGCATCGCGGGGGGCTACACCTTC.

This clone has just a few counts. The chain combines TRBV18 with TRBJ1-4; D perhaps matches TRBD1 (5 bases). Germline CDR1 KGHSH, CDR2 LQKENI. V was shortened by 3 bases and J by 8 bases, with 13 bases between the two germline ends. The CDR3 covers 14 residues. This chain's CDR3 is CASSPSGSREKLFF. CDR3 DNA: TGTGCCAGCTCACCTTCAGGGTCGCGGGAAAAACTGTTTTTT. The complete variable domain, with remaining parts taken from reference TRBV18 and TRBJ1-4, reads NAGVMQNPRHLVRRRGQEARLRCSPMKGHSHVYWYRQLPEEGLKFMVYLQKENIIDESGMPKERFSAEFPKEGPSILRIQQVVRGDSAAYFCASSPSGSREKLFFGSGTQLSVL.

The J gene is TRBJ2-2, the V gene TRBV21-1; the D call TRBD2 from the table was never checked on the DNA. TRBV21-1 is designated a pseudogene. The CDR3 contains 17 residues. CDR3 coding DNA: TGTGCCAGCAGCATCGGGACTAGCGGGGGTTTAACCGGGGAGCTGTTTTTT. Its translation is CASSIGTSGGLTGELFF.

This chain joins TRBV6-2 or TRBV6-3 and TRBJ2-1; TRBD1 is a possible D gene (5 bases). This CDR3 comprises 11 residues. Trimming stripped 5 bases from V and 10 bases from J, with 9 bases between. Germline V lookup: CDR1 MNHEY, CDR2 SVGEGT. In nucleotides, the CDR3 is TGTGCCAGCAGTCCCTACAGGGAGCAGTTCTTC. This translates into CASSPYREQFF.

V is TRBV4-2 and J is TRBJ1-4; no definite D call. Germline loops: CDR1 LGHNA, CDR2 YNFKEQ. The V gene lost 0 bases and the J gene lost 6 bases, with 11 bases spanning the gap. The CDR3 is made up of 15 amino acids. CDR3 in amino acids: CASSQDIRNHEKLFF. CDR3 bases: TGTGCCAGCAGCCAAGATATCAGGAACCATGAAAAACTGTTTTTT.

The CDR3 sequence: CASSLDGRGAGNTIYF. The CDR3 DNA is TGCGCCAGCAGCTTGGACGGCAGGGGCGCTGGAAACACCATATATTTT. The chain employs TRBV5-1 and TRBJ1-3, with a possible D match to TRBD1 (6 bases). CDR1 SGHRS and CDR2 YFSETQ come from the germline V gene. Deletions cut 0 bases from V and 2 bases from J, with 12 bases between. CDR3 length: 16 residues.

CDR3 DNA sequence: TGTGCCAGCATTGACAGCGGGGTGAACACTGAAGCTTTCTTT. Translating gives CASIDSGVNTEAFF. This chain joins TRBV2 and TRBJ1-1, with D perhaps TRBD1 (5 bases). The CDR3 is made up of 14 amino acids. Per the germline V gene, CDR1 is SNHLY and CDR2 is FYNNEI. V gave up 7 bases and J gave up 0 bases, with 12 bases separating them.

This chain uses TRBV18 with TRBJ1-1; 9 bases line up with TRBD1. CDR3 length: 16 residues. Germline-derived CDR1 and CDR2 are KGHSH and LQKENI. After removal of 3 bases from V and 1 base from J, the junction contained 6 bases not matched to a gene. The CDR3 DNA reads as TGTGCCAGCTCACCCCTCCCGGGACAGGGGAACACTGAAGCTTTCTTT. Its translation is CASSPLPGQGNTEAFF.

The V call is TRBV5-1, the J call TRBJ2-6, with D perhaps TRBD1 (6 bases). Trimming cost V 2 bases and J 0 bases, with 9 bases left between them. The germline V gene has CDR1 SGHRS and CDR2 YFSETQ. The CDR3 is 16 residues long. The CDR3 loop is CASSLSGVSGANVLTF. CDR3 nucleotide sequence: TGCGCCAGCAGCTTATCAGGGGTCTCTGGGGCCAACGTCCTGACTTTC.

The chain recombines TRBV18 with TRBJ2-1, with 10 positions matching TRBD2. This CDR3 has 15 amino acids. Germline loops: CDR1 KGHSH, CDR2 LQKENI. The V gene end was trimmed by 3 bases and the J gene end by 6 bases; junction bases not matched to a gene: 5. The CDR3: CASSPPGLAINEQFF. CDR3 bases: TGTGCCAGCTCACCTCCGGGACTAGCGATCAATGAGCAGTTCTTC.

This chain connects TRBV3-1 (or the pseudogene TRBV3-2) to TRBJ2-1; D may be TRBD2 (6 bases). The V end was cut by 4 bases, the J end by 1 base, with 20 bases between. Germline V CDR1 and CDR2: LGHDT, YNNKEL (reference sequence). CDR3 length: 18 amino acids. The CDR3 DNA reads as TGTGCCAGCAGCCCCCCTAGTTTTATAGCGGCTTCCTACAATGAGCAGTTCTTC. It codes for CASSPPSFIAASYNEQFF.

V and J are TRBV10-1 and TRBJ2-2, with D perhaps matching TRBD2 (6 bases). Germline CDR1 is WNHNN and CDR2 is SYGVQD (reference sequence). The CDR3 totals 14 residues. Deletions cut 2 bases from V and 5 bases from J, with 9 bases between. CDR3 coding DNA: TGCGCCAGCAGTGAGCCCGGGGGAACCGGGGAGCTGTTTTTT. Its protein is CASSEPGGTGELFF.

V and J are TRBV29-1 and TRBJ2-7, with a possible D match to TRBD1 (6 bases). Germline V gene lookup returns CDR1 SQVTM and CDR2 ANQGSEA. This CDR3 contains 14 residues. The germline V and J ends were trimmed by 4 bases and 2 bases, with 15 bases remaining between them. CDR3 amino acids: CSVVWGQGPYEQYF. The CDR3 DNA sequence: TGCAGCGTTGTCTGGGGGCAGGGGCCCTACGAGCAGTACTTC.

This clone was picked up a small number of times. The CDR3, as DNA: TGTGCCAGCAGCTTCCGCGGACTAGCGGATTCCTACGAGCAGTACTTC. Translated: CASSFRGLADSYEQYF. The rearrangement links TRBV5-4 to TRBJ2-7; 10 bases map to TRBD2. Germline V gene lookup returns CDR1 SGHNT and CDR2 YYREEE (reference sequence). The trim removed 2 bases at V and 1 base at J, leaving 6 bases unmatched. This CDR3 region has 16 residues.

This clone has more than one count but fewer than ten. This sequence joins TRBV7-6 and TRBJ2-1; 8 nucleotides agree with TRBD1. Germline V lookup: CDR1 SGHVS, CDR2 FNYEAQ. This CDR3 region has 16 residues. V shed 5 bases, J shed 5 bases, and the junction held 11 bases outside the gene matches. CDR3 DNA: TGTGCCAGCAGCCCCTTGACAGGGGCGAGTGACAATGAGCAGTTCTTC. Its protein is CASSPLTGASDNEQFF.

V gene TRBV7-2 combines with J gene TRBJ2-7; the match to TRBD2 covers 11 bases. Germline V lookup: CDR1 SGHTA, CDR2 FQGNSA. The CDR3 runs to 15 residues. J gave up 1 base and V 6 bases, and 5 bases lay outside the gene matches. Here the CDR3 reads CASRPLAGVSYEQYF. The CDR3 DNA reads TGTGCCAGCAGGCCACTAGCGGGGGTGTCCTACGAGCAGTACTTC.